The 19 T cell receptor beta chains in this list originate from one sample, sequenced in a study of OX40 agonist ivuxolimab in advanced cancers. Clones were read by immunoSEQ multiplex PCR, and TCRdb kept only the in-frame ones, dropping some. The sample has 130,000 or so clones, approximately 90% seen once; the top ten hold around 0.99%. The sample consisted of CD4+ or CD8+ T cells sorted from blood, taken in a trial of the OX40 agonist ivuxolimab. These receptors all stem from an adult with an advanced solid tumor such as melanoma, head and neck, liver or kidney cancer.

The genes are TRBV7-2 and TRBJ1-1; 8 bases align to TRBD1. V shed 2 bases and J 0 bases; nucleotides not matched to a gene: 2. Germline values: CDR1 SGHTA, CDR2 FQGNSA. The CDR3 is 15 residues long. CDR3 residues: CASSLQGALNTEAFF. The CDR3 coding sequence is TGTGCCAGCAGCTTACAGGGGGCTTTGAACACTGAAGCTTTCTTT.

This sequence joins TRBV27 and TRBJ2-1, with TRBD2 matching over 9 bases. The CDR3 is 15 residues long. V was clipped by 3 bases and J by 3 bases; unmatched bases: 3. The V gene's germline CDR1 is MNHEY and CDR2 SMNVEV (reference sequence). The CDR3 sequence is CASSLSGRLYNEQFF. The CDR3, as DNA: TGTGCCAGCAGTTTGAGCGGGAGGCTCTACAATGAGCAGTTCTTC.

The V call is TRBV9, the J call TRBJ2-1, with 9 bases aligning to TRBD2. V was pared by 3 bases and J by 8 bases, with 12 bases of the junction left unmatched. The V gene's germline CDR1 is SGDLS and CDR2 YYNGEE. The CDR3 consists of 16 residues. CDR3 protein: CASSARRGTSFDEQFF. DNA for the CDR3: TGTGCCAGCAGCGCGAGACGAGGGACTAGCTTCGATGAGCAGTTCTTC.

The CDR3 is CASNHRSSGIGEQYF. The CDR3 nucleotides read TGTGCCAGCAATCACCGGTCTAGCGGGATAGGCGAGCAGTACTTC. This chain links TRBV6-6 with TRBJ2-7; 9 positions agree with TRBD2. This CDR3 region has 15 residues. Germline CDR1 and CDR2: MNHNY and SVGAGI (reference sequence). V lost 7 bases, J lost 6 bases, and 13 bases stayed unmatched.

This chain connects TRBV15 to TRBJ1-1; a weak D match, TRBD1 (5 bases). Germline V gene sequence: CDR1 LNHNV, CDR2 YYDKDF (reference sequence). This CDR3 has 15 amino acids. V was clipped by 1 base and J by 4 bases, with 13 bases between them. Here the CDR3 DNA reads TGTGCCACCAGCAGAGTACGGTTCGGGGGCACTGAAGCTTTCTTT. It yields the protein CATSRVRFGGTEAFF.

The CDR3 spells CASSPVPGSYEQYF. The CDR3, as DNA: TGTGCCAGCAGCCCAGTTCCTGGCTCCTACGAGCAGTACTTC. This rearrangement joins TRBV11-2 to TRBJ2-7; D is undetermined. From germline, CDR1 is SGHAT and CDR2 FQNNGV. The CDR3 extends over 14 amino acids. V was trimmed by 5 bases and J by 0 bases, leaving 11 bases between them.

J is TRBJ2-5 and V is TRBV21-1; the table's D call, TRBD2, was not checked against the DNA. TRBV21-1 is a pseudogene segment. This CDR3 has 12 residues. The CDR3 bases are TGTGCCAGCAGCAAAGCTCCGGAGACCCAGTACTTC. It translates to CASSKAPETQYF.

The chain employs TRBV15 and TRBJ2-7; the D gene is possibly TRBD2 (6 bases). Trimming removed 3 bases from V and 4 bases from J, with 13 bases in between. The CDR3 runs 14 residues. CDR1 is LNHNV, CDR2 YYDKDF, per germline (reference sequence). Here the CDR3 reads CATSSRDSIYEQYF. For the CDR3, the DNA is TGTGCCACCAGCAGCCGGGACTCGATATACGAGCAGTACTTC. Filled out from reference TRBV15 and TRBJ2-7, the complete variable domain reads DAMVIQNPRYQVTQFGKPVTLSCSQTLNHNVMYWYQQKSSQAPKLLFHYYDKDFNNEADTPDNFQSRRPNTSFCFLDIRSPGLGDTAMYLCATSSRDSIYEQYFGPGTRLTVT.

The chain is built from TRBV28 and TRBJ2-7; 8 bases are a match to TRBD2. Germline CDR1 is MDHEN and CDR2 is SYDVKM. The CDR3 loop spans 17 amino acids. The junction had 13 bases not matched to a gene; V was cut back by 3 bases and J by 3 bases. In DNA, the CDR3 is TGTGCCAGCAGTTTTGTGGGGGTCGGGAGGGGTAGCTACGAGCAGTACTTC. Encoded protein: CASSFVGVGRGSYEQYF. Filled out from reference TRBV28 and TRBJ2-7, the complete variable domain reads DVKVTQSSRYLVKRTGEKVFLECVQDMDHENMFWYRQDPGLGLRLIYFSYDVKMKEKGDIPEGYSVSREKKERFSLILESASTNQTSMYLCASSFVGVGRGSYEQYFGPGTRLTVT.

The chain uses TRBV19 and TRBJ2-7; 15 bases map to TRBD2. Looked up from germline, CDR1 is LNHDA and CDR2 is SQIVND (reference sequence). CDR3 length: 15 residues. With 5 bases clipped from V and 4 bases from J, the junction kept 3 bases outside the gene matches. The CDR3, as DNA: TGTGCCAGTAGTGACGGGACTAGCGGGAGGTACGAGCAGTACTTC. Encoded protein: CASSDGTSGRYEQYF.

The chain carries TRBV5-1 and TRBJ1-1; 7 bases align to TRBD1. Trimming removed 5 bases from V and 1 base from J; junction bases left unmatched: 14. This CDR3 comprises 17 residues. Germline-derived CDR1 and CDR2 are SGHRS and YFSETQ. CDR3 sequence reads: CASSFPEGQGGNTEAFF. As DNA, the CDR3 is TGCGCCAGCAGTTTCCCGGAGGGGCAGGGGGGGAACACTGAAGCTTTCTTT.

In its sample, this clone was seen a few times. CDR3 in amino acids: CASTAGQLETQYF. In DNA, the CDR3 is TGCGCCAGCACCGCTGGACAGCTAGAGACCCAGTACTTC. The V and J genes are TRBV5-1 and TRBJ2-5, with D perhaps TRBD1 (6 bases). Trimming cost V 6 bases and J 4 bases, with 13 bases left between them. Germline V gives CDR1 SGHRS, CDR2 YFSETQ. The CDR3 consists of 13 residues.

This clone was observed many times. In nucleotides, the CDR3 is TGTGCCAGCAGTTTTAGACAGGGAGGCGGGGAGCTGTTTTTT. Protein product: CASSFRQGGGELFF. The chain carries TRBV28 and TRBJ2-2; a weak D match, TRBD1 (7 bases). From germline, CDR1 is MDHEN and CDR2 SYDVKM. The CDR3 is 14 amino acids. The V gene lost 3 bases and the J gene lost 7 bases, with 12 bases spanning the gap.

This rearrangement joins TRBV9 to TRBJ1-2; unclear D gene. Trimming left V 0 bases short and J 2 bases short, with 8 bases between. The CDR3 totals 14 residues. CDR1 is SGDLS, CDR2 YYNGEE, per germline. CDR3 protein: CASSVVSGNYGYTF. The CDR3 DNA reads TGTGCCAGCAGCGTAGTATCAGGAAACTATGGCTACACCTTC.

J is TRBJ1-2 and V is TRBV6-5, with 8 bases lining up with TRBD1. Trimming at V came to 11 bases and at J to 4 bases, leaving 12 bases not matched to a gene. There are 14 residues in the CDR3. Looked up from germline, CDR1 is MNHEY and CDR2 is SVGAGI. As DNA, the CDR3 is TGTGCCGTCTTATTGGGGCAGGGGGCCTATGGCTACACCTTC. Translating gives CAVLLGQGAYGYTF.

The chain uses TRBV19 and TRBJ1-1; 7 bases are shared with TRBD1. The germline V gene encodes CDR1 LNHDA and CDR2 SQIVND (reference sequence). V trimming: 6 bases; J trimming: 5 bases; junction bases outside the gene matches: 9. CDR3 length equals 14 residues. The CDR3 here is CASRWTGRGTEAFF. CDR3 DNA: TGTGCCAGTAGGTGGACAGGCCGGGGGACTGAAGCTTTCTTT.

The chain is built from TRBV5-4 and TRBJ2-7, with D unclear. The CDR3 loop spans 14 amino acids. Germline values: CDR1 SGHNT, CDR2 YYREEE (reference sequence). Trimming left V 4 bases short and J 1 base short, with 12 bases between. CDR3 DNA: TGTGCCAGCAGCAATCCCCCAGGATCCTACGAGCAGTACTTC. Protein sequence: CASSNPPGSYEQYF.

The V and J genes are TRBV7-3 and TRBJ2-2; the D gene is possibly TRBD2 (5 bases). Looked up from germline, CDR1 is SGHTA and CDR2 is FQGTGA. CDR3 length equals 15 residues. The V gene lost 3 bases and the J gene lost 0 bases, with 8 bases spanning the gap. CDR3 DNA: TGTGCCAGCAGCTTTCGGGGAACGAACACCGGGGAGCTGTTTTTT. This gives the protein CASSFRGTNTGELFF.

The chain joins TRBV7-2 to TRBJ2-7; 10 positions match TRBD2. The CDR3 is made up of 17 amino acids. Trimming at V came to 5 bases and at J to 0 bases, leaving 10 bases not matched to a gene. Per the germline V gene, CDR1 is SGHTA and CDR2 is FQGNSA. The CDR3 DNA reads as TGTGCCAGCAGCAAATCTTCTAGCGGGAGAAACTCCTACGAGCAGTACTTC. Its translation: CASSKSSSGRNSYEQYF.